This TCR beta chain was recovered during a study of blood T cell repertoires in COVID-19. V was clipped by 4 bases and J by 2 bases; unmatched bases: 4. The germline CDR1 and CDR2 sequences are SGDLS and YYNGEE. The CDR3 runs to 14 residues. The assay was immunoSEQ multiplex PCR, and TCRdb's table has in-frame clones only and misses some. This sample has fewer than 450,000 clones, with about 87% found just once. The chain is built from TRBV9 and TRBJ2-7, with 9 bases matching TRBD1. The source material was peripheral blood. The source is a woman in her forties or fifties with COVID-19, enrolled during active disease. CDR3 protein: CASSKGDRAYEQYF. Written as DNA, the CDR3 is TGTGCCAGCAGCAAGGGGGACAGGGCCTACGAGCAGTACTTC.